What follows describes a single TCR beta chain. V was pared by 3 bases and J by 2 bases, with 2 bases of the junction left unmatched. The CDR3 has 14 amino acids. In germline, CDR1 is SGHDT, CDR2 YYEEEE. TCRdb reanalysed the 5' RACE reads using MiXCR and keeps one entry per CDR3 protein. Altogether about 8,300 distinct CDR3 sequences are present, roughly 50% being singletons, with the ten largest covering 4.5% to 5%. V and J are TRBV5-6 and TRBJ1-2; 9 bases align to TRBD1. Sequencing was carried out using memory CD4+ T cells sorted from a lymph node. Noted subset: memory CD4+ T cells, CD4+CD45RO+CD25-. The receptor was derived from a female donor with breast cancer. CDR3 amino acids: CASSSDRGNYGYTF. CDR3 DNA sequence: TGTGCCAGCAGCTCGGACAGGGGCAACTATGGCTACACCTTC.